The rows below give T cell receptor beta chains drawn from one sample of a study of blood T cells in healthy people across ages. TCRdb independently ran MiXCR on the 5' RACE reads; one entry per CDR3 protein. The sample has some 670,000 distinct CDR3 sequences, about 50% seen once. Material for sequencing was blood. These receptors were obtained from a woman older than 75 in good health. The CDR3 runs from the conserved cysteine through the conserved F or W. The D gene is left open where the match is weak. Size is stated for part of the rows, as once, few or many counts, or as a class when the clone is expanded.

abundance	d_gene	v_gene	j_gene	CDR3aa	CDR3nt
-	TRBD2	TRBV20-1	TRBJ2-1	CSASLGGGEESEQFF	TGCAGTGCTAGCTTAGGCGGGGGGGAGGAGAGTGAGCAGTTCTTC
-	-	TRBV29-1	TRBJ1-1	CSVEIPGSNTEAFF	TGCAGCGTTGAAATCCCGGGGTCGAACACTGAAGCTTTCTTT
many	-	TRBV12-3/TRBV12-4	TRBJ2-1	CASSFRGPPSYNEQFF	TGTGCCAGCAGTTTCAGGGGCCCACCCTCCTACAATGAGCAGTTCTTC
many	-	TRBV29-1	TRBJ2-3	CSVRRGSADTQYF	TGCAGCGTCCGAAGGGGGAGTGCCGATACGCAGTATTTT
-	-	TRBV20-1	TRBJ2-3	CSARDRRVHTQYF	TGCAGTGCTAGAGATCGGCGCGTTCATACGCAGTATTTT
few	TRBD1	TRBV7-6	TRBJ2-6	CASSRQGTSGANVLTF	TGTGCCAGCAGCCGACAGGGGACCTCTGGGGCCAACGTCCTGACTTTC
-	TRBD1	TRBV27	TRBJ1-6	CASSLGTGANSPLHF	TGTGCCAGCAGCCTTGGGACAGGGGCTAATTCACCCCTCCACTTT
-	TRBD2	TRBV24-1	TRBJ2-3	CATSDSGGACDTQYF	TGTGCCACCAGTGATTCCGGGGGGGCTTGTGATACGCAGTATTTT
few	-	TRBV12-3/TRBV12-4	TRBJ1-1	CASSLGSPRAFF	TGTGCCAGCAGTTTGGGATCTCCCAGGGCTTTCTTT
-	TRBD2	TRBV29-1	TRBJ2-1	CSVAGGLVQSYNEQFF	TGCAGCGTAGCGGGGGGCCTCGTCCAGTCCTACAATGAGCAGTTCTTC
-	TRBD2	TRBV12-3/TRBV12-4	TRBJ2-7	CASSPSGGTYNEQYF	TGTGCCAGCAGTCCTAGCGGGGGAACCTACAATGAGCAGTACTTC
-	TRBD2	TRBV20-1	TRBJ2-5	CTAGTSGSQETQYF	TGCACCGCGGGAACTAGCGGATCCCAAGAGACCCAGTACTTC
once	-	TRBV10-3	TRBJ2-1	CATDGYNEQFF	TGTGCCACCGACGGTTACAATGAGCAGTTCTTC
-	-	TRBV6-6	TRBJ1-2	CASSPRGGASGYTF	TGTGCCAGCAGCCCCCGGGGAGGAGCCAGTGGCTACACCTTC
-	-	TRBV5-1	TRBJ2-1	CASSLNEAGSYNEQFF	TGCGCCAGCAGCTTGAATGAGGCAGGTTCCTACAATGAGCAGTTCTTC
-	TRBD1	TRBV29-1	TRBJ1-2	CSVERDRGLVNYGYTF	TGCAGCGTTGAAAGGGACAGGGGCCTTGTTAACTATGGCTACACCTTC
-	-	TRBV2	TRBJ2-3	CASSPARTQYF	TGTGCCAGCAGCCCCGCCAGAACGCAGTATTTT
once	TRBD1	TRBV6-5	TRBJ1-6	CASRRRDSPDSPLHF	TGTGCCAGCAGGCGCCGGGACAGCCCCGATTCACCCCTCCACTTT
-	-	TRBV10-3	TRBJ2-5	CAISESWGRSGTQYF	TGTGCCATCAGTGAGTCCTGGGGCAGGTCGGGGACCCAGTACTTC
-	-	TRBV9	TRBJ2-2	CAGSVAVGTGELFF	TGTGCCGGCAGCGTAGCGGTGGGGACCGGGGAGCTGTTTTTT
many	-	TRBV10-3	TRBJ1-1	CAISGPEGAFF	TGTGCCATCAGTGGGCCTGAGGGGGCTTTCTTT
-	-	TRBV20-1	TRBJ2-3	CSAPSSKGVTDTQYF	TGCAGTGCTCCTTCTAGCAAGGGGGTCACAGATACGCAGTATTTT
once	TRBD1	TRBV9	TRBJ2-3	CASSARTGSFPHTQYF	TGTGCCAGCAGCGCCAGGACAGGGTCCTTTCCCCATACGCAGTATTTT
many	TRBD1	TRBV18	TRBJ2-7	CASSPLGQGSEQYF	TGTGCCAGCTCACCACTGGGACAGGGCTCCGAGCAGTACTTC
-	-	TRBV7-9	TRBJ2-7	CASSLASSMQYF	TGTGCCAGCAGCTTAGCGTCCTCGATGCAGTACTTC
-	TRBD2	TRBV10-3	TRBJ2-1	CAITTGAGGPGNEQFF	TGTGCCATCACCACGGGAGCGGGAGGGCCAGGGAATGAGCAGTTCTTC
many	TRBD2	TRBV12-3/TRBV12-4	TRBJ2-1	CASSKGLAGVYEQFF	TGTGCCAGCAGTAAAGGACTAGCGGGGGTCTATGAGCAGTTCTTC
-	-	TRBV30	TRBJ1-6	CAWSGRGLGSPLHF	TGTGCCTGGAGTGGACGGGGACTTGGATCACCCCTCCACTTT
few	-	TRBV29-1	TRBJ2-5	CSVDRRVGQETQYF	TGCAGCGTTGATAGGCGGGTCGGCCAAGAGACCCAGTACTTC
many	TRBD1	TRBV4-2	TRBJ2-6	CASSWDSIQTSSGANVLTF	TGTGCCAGCAGTTGGGACAGCATACAAACTAGCTCTGGGGCCAACGTCCTGACTTTC
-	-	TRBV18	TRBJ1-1	CASSPGTAYTEAFF	TGTGCCAGCTCACCGGGGACGGCTTACACTGAAGCTTTCTTT
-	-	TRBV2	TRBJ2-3	CATLGLNTDTQYF	TGTGCCACCCTGGGACTTAACACAGATACGCAGTATTTT
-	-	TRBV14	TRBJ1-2	CASSQAPSGGYTF	TGTGCCAGCAGCCAAGCACCCAGTGGCGGCTACACCTTC
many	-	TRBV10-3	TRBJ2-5	CATSRAPQETQYF	TGTGCCACATCCAGGGCGCCACAAGAGACCCAGTACTTC
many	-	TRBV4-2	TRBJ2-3	CASSQDAGAGSTDTQYF	TGTGCCAGCAGCCAAGATGCGGGGGCGGGAAGCACAGATACGCAGTATTTT
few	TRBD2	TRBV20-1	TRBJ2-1	CSARDARSGRNEQFF	TGCAGTGCTAGAGATGCCAGGAGCGGGAGAAATGAGCAGTTCTTC
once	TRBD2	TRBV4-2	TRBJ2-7	CTSSQEILSSGGAFSYEQYF	TGTACCAGCAGCCAAGAGATACTTTCTAGCGGGGGGGCTTTCTCCTACGAGCAGTACTTC
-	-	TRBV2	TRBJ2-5	CASSARWETQYF	TGTGCCAGCAGTGCCCGGTGGGAGACCCAGTACTTC
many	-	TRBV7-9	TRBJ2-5	CASSLVGFETQYF	TGTGCCAGCAGCTTAGTGGGTTTTGAGACCCAGTACTTC
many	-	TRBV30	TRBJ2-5	CAWSVKDTGGETQYF	TGTGCCTGGAGTGTAAAAGATACCGGGGGAGAGACCCAGTACTTC
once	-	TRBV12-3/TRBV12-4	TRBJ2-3	CASSLAPSVRDTQYF	TGTGCCAGCAGTTTAGCGCCTTCCGTGCGAGATACGCAGTATTTT
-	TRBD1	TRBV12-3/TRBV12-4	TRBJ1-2	CASSYRVGTDYGYTF	TGTGCCAGCAGCTACCGGGTGGGGACAGACTATGGCTACACCTTC
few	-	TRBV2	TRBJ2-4	CASSVTRNIQYF	TGTGCCAGCAGTGTAACGAGAAACATTCAGTACTTC
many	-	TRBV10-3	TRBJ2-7	CAITPGQPYEQYF	TGTGCCATCACTCCCGGACAGCCCTACGAGCAGTACTTC
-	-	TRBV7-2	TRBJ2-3	CASSFARGTDTQYF	TGTGCCAGCAGCTTTGCGCGAGGCACAGATACGCAGTATTTT
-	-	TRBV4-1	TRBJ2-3	CASRVQGGWTDTQYF	TGCGCCAGCAGAGTACAGGGTGGGTGGACAGATACGCAGTATTTT
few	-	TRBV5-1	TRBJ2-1	CASSWTLTGDHNEQFF	TGCGCCAGCAGCTGGACCCTGACCGGGGATCACAATGAGCAGTTCTTC
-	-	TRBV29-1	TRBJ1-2	CSVLGTGQEIYGYTF	-
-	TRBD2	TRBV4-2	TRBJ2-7	CASSQESGGHYEQYF	TGTGCCAGCAGCCAAGAGAGCGGGGGACACTACGAGCAGTACTTC
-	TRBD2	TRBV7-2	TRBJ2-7	CASSLSASGRGEQYF	TGTGCCAGCAGCTTATCGGCTAGCGGGAGGGGCGAGCAGTACTTC
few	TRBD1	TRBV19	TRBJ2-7	CASSPYRGQEPLEQYF	TGTGCCAGTAGTCCCTATCGGGGACAGGAACCGCTGGAGCAGTACTTC
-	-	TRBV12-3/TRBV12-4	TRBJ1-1	CASSFRRGDHTEAFF	TGTGCCAGCAGTTTTAGAAGGGGCGATCACACTGAAGCTTTCTTT
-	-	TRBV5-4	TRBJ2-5	CASSLGESSYDEQYF	TGTGCCAGCAGCTTGGGAGAGAGCTCCTACGATGAGCAGTACTTC
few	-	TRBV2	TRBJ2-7	CASSDLTYEQYF	TGTGCCAGCAGTGATTTAACCTACGAGCAGTACTTC
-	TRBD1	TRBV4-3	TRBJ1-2	CASSQGWGQGHSNYGYTF	TGCGCCAGCAGCCAAGGGTGGGGACAGGGCCACTCTAACTATGGCTACACCTTC
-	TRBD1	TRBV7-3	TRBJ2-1	CASSYAGGAYNERFF	TGTGCCAGCAGCTATGCAGGGGGCGCCTACAATGAGCGGTTCTTC
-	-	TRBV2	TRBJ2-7	CASGYPGATYNEQYF	TGTGCCAGCGGATATCCGGGGGCCACCTACAATGAGCAGTACTTC